Sequencing of this TCR beta chain was carried out in a study of OX40 agonist ivuxolimab in advanced cancers. Study observations and caveats: Among T cells, CD8+ cells averaged more expanded clones than CD4+ cells.

About this clone itself: What it recognizes is unknown.

This CDR3 spans 16 amino acids. Germline CDR1 and CDR2: SGHVS and FNYEAQ. J gave up 3 bases and V 0 bases, and 4 bases lay outside the gene matches. Data came from immunoSEQ multiplex PCR; TCRdb stores just in-frame clones and leaves some out. The sample lists about 73,000 clones, more than 70% occurring once. Sequenced material: CD4+ or CD8+ T cells sorted from blood, taken in a trial of the OX40 agonist ivuxolimab. The sequence derives from an adult with an advanced solid tumor such as melanoma, head and neck, liver or kidney cancer. The chain has TRBV7-6 and TRBJ1-4, with 7 positions matching TRBD1. DNA for the CDR3: TGTGCCAGCAGCTTAGCGGCAGGGGGGTCTAATGAAAAACTGTTTTTT. Encoded protein: CASSLAAGGSNEKLFF.